Following are 18 T cell receptor beta chains from one sample sequenced in a study of CD8 T cell repertoires and HIV-1 epitope variants. The data were produced by immunoSEQ multiplex PCR, yet TCRdb's version contains in-frame clones alone and is incomplete. The sample yields about 95,000 clones, 74% seen once. Sequenced input: uncultured baseline CD8+ T cells from peripheral blood mononuclear cells (PBMCs). All receptors come from a male donor with HIV.

The CDR3 sequence is CASRGGSNYGYTF. CDR3 sequence (DNA): TGTGCCAGCAGAGGGGGGTCAAACTATGGCTACACCTTC. This chain uses TRBV14 with TRBJ1-2; a possible D gene is TRBD1 (6 bases). Germline-derived CDR1 and CDR2 are SGHDN and FVKESK. The V gene lost 6 bases and the J gene lost 2 bases, with 10 bases spanning the gap. CDR3 length equals 13 residues.

The J gene is TRBJ2-1, the V gene TRBV19, with 9 bases matching TRBD1. CDR1 and CDR2 from the germline V gene are LNHDA and SQIVND (reference sequence). Unmatched junction bases numbered 5, after V lost 6 bases and J lost 2 bases. There are 15 residues in the CDR3. The CDR3 protein is CASRPGQGTYNEQFF. The CDR3 DNA reads TGTGCCAGTAGGCCGGGACAGGGAACCTACAATGAGCAGTTCTTC.

The chain links TRBV7-2 to TRBJ2-7; 8 nucleotides match TRBD1. This CDR3 spans 14 amino acids. J was trimmed by 7 bases and V by 5 bases; bases with no gene match: 10. Germline V gene data show CDR1 as SGHTA and CDR2 as FQGNSA. The CDR3 is CASSPGQGWGEQYF. CDR3 sequence (DNA): TGTGCCAGCAGCCCTGGACAGGGATGGGGAGAGCAGTACTTC.

As for this clone: The junction and the germline gene differ at one end; a read error may be behind it. The chain combines TRBV6-6 with TRBJ2-7, with D perhaps matching TRBD1 or TRBD2 (5 bases each). The CDR3 runs to 16 residues. Germline V gene data show CDR1 as MNHNY and CDR2 as SVGAGI (reference sequence). The CDR3 DNA reads as TGTGCCAGCAGCTACTCCGGGGCCCGGGACCCCTACGAGCAGTACTTC. Translation: CASSYSGARDPYEQYF.

The chain has TRBV7-2 and TRBJ1-4, with 7 bases aligning to TRBD1. The CDR3 is 15 residues long. The V gene's germline CDR1 is SGHTA and CDR2 FQGNSA. The trim removed 0 bases at V and 8 bases at J, leaving 6 bases unmatched. The CDR3 here is CASSLALTGREKLFF. The DNA of the CDR3 is TGTGCCAGCAGCTTAGCGCTGACAGGGCGGGAAAAACTGTTTTTT.

The chain carries TRBV7-2 and TRBJ2-7; D possibly corresponds to TRBD1 (5 bases). Germline CDR1 SGHTA, CDR2 FQGNSA. Trimming removed 2 bases from V and 3 bases from J, with 14 bases in between. There are 15 residues in the CDR3. The CDR3 loop is CASSLIWTQDYEQYF. The CDR3 DNA reads TGTGCCAGCAGCTTAATTTGGACACAGGACTACGAGCAGTACTTC.

The chain uses TRBV9 and TRBJ1-4; D remains ambiguous. The CDR3 extends over 14 amino acids. The germline V and J ends were trimmed by 0 bases and 8 bases, with 11 bases remaining between them. The germline V gene has CDR1 SGDLS and CDR2 YYNGEE. The CDR3 loop reads CASSVDDRGEKLFF. The CDR3 DNA reads TGTGCCAGCAGCGTAGATGACCGCGGGGAAAAACTGTTTTTT.

V usage is TRBV9 and J usage is TRBJ1-1; the D gene is possibly TRBD1 (6 bases). CDR1 SGDLS and CDR2 YYNGEE come from the germline V gene. This CDR3 has 16 amino acids. With 3 bases removed from V and 3 bases from J, the gap between germline ends came to 18 bases. CDR3 sequence reads: CASSAPRPGGHTEAFF. The CDR3 bases are TGTGCCAGCAGCGCCCCGCGACCGGGGGGGCACACTGAAGCTTTCTTT.

A few counts support this clone. The chain is built from TRBV5-1 and TRBJ2-5, with 11 positions matching TRBD2. Germline V CDR1 and CDR2: SGHRS, YFSETQ. The CDR3 consists of 14 residues. V shed 5 bases and J 3 bases; nucleotides not matched to a gene: 3. The CDR3 sequence: CASRLLAGEETQYF. The CDR3 region has the DNA TGCGCCAGCAGGCTACTAGCGGGGGAAGAGACCCAGTACTTC.

J is TRBJ2-7 and V is TRBV4-2; perhaps TRBD1 as D (6 bases). CDR1 and CDR2 from the germline V gene are LGHNA and YNFKEQ. The V gene lost 4 bases and the J gene lost 0 bases, with 16 bases spanning the gap. The CDR3 runs to 16 residues. This CDR3 is CASSLETGPSSYEQYF. CDR3 DNA sequence: TGTGCCAGCAGCCTCGAAACAGGGCCAAGCTCCTACGAGCAGTACTTC.

The V and J genes are TRBV21-1 and TRBJ2-7; whether TRBD2, the table's D call, matches the DNA was not checked. TRBV21-1 constitutes a pseudogene. The CDR3 is 16 amino acids. The CDR3 region has the DNA TGTGCCAGCAGCAAAGTTGCGGGGGTAAGCTCCTACGAGCAGTACTTC. This encodes CASSKVAGVSSYEQYF.

CDR3 sequence (DNA): TGTGCCAGCAGGGGGGACAGTTCAGGTCAGCCCCAGCATTTT. Protein product: CASRGDSSGQPQHF. The V gene is TRBV27, the J gene TRBJ1-5, with TRBD1 matching 7 bases. Germline assignment: CDR1 MNHEY and CDR2 SMNVEV (reference sequence). The CDR3 totals 14 residues. V gave up 6 bases and J gave up 6 bases; unmatched junction bases: 8.

The genes are TRBV7-6 and TRBJ2-7; 9 nucleotides align to TRBD1. The trim removed 4 bases at V and 4 bases at J, leaving 11 bases unmatched. CDR1 and CDR2 (germline): SGHVS, FNYEAQ. This CDR3 spans 16 amino acids. The CDR3 sequence is CASSSNRGQGLYEQYF. The CDR3 coding sequence is TGTGCCAGCAGCTCTAATAGGGGACAGGGTCTGTACGAGCAGTACTTC.

This chain uses TRBV5-4 with TRBJ2-7; D tentatively reads TRBD1 or TRBD2 (6 bases each). CDR3 length: 17 amino acids. Germline V lookup: CDR1 SGHNT, CDR2 YYREEE (reference sequence). V lost 2 bases and J lost 0, with 18 bases in between. DNA of the CDR3: TGTGCCAGCAGCTTCGTAGGTCGGGGGCCCCTCTCCTACGAGCAGTACTTC. Its protein product is CASSFVGRGPLSYEQYF. The full variable domain, rest sourced from reference TRBV5-4 and TRBJ2-7, is ETGVTQSPTHLIKTRGQQVTLRCSSQSGHNTVSWYQQALGQGPQFIFQYYREEENGRGNFPPRFSGLQFPNYSSELNVNALELDDSALYLCASSFVGRGPLSYEQYFGPGTRLTVT.

The CDR3 DNA is TGTGCCAGCAGTGAACCAGGGGGCGATGAAAAACTGTTTTTT. It encodes CASSEPGGDEKLFF. The chain links TRBV6-1 to TRBJ1-4; 8 bases align to TRBD1. CDR3 length equals 14 residues. Trimming at V came to 2 bases and at J to 6 bases, leaving 2 bases not matched to a gene. Germline V lookup: CDR1 MNHNS, CDR2 SASEGT.

The DNA of the CDR3 is TGTGCCAGCAGCTGGGGGGCCGGAGGTTTCACAGATACGCAGTATTTT. Translation: CASSWGAGGFTDTQYF. The chain joins TRBV5-8 to TRBJ2-3, with D perhaps TRBD1 or TRBD2 (6 bases each). The CDR3 has 16 amino acids. The V gene lost 3 bases and the J gene lost 2 bases, with 16 bases spanning the gap. Germline-derived CDR1 and CDR2 are SGHTS and YDEGEE. The full variable domain, in which reference TRBV5-8 and TRBJ2-3 provide the parts outside the CDR3, is EAGVTQSPTHLIKTRGQQATLRCSPISGHTSVYWYQQALGLGLQFLLWYDEGEERNRGNFPPRFSGRQFPNYSSELNVNALELEDSALYLCASSWGAGGFTDTQYFGPGTRLTVL.

This chain links TRBV30 with TRBJ2-7, with TRBD1 matching 10 bases. After removal of 2 bases from V and 3 bases from J, the junction contained 7 bases not matched to a gene. Germline assignment: CDR1 GTSNPN and CDR2 SVGIG (reference sequence). CDR3 size: 15 residues. CDR3 residues: CAWSFFGTGVYEQYF. CDR3 bases: TGTGCCTGGAGTTTCTTCGGGACAGGGGTCTACGAGCAGTACTTC. Full variable domain (missing parts from reference TRBV30 and TRBJ2-7): SQTIHQWPATLVQPVGSPLSLECTVEGTSNPNLYWYRQAAGRGLQLLFYSVGIGQISSEVPQNLSASRPQDRQFILSSKKLLLSDSGFYLCAWSFFGTGVYEQYFGPGTRLTVT.

This clone was found a few times. The chain couples TRBV6-5 to TRBJ2-2; no reliable D call. The CDR3 is 14 residues long. Germline CDR1 MNHEY, CDR2 SVGAGI. The V end lost 6 bases, the J end lost 4 bases, and 12 bases lay between the germline ends. The CDR3 loop reads CASRPTYVTGELFF. The CDR3 nucleotides read TGTGCCAGCAGGCCTACGTATGTCACCGGGGAGCTGTTTTTT.